Here is one T cell receptor beta chain with its context. Treatment here: randomized to nivolumab then ipilimumab (arm A) or the reverse (arm B). None of the patients previously received DNA-damaging chemotherapy. From thawed PBMCs, live CD3+CD8+ cells negative for CD19 and CD56 were sorted. Sequencing was performed with immunoSEQ multiplex PCR; in TCRdb, only in-frame clones are kept and a portion is missing. The sample has some 19,000 clones; approximately 81% are singletons. These data originate in a study of sequential checkpoint blockade in melanoma. Study summary: Each arm's sequence ended with maintenance nivolumab.

The CDR3 has 17 residues. The germline CDR1 and CDR2 sequences are SGHTA and FQGNSA. The germline V and J ends were trimmed by 1 base and 7 bases, with 23 bases remaining between them. Sequenced here: CD8+ T cells sorted from blood (inferred from file names), sampled from a patient given nivolumab and ipilimumab in sequence. This receptor was obtained from a human donor with melanoma. The chain is built from TRBV7-2 and TRBJ2-7; maybe TRBD2 (5 bases). This CDR3 is CASSLDSGLLFAREQYF. Here the CDR3 DNA reads TGTGCCAGCAGCTTAGACTCCGGACTCCTTTTTGCGAGGGAGCAGTACTTC.